A single sample is the source of the 21 T cell receptor beta chains below, sequenced in a study of T cell responses to AZD1222 COVID-19 vaccine (dated by TCRdb to the early 2020s). The receptor library was made with the immunoSEQ multiplex PCR assay. The table was pulled from immuneACCESS by TCRdb, which kept in-frame rearrangements only. Such tables lose some clones; where checked, under half of the loss comes from unresolved V genes, and the rest has no known cause. The sample table contains about 100,000 clones; only one count was recorded for roughly 90% of them. The top ten clonotypes cover roughly 1.8% of the sample. The sample's time point, from its label and the paper: baseline before first vaccination. Material: peripheral blood, obtained on day 0 of AZD1222 vaccination. These receptors came from an adult in good health.

This clone was seen only once. The V and J genes are TRBV7-9 and TRBJ1-1; the match to TRBD1 covers 8 bases. The CDR3 is 15 amino acids. Germline V gives CDR1 SEHNR, CDR2 FQNEAQ (reference sequence). The V and J ends lost 7 bases and 3 bases, in that order; junction bases with no gene match: 10. CDR3 DNA sequence: TGTGCCAGCACCGATAGACAGGGGCTGGACACTGAAGCTTTCTTT. Translation: CASTDRQGLDTEAFF.

The genes are TRBV6-5 and TRBJ2-6, with D unresolved. CDR3 length equals 13 residues. V lost 8 bases and J lost 1, with 6 bases in between. Germline loops: CDR1 MNHEY, CDR2 SVGAGI. CDR3 region: CASRKSGANVLTF. The CDR3 nucleotides read TGTGCCAGCCGGAAGTCTGGGGCCAACGTCCTGACTTTC.

The chain recombines TRBV27 with TRBJ1-5; maybe TRBD1 (6 bases). Germline loops: CDR1 MNHEY, CDR2 SMNVEV (reference sequence). This CDR3 has 15 residues. V shed 5 bases and J shed 4 bases, with 15 bases lying between them. CDR3 amino acids: CASSRNIGQNQPQHF. The DNA of the CDR3 is TGTGCCAGCAGTCGAAATATAGGACAGAATCAGCCCCAGCATTTT.

DNA for the CDR3: TGCGCCAGCAGCTTGATTGGGGTTGGACAGGGTCTAAATTCACCCCTCCACTTT. Its protein is CASSLIGVGQGLNSPLHF. V gene TRBV5-1 combines with J gene TRBJ1-6; 8 nucleotides agree with TRBD1. This CDR3 contains 18 residues. V lost 1 base, J lost 7 bases, and 13 bases stayed unmatched. The germline V gene encodes CDR1 SGHRS and CDR2 YFSETQ.

This chain uses TRBV18 with TRBJ2-5; D assignment may be TRBD1 or TRBD2 (7 bases each). The CDR3 is made up of 15 amino acids. Germline CDR1 is KGHSH and CDR2 is LQKENI. V was cut by 2 bases and J by 7 bases, with 17 bases left in between. CDR3 nucleotide sequence: TGTGCCAGCTCACCAAAGAACACAGGGGAGGGGACCCAGTACTTC. Encoded protein: CASSPKNTGEGTQYF.

J is TRBJ1-5 and V is TRBV19; 8 positions match TRBD1. After removal of 4 bases from V and 2 bases from J, the junction contained 7 bases not matched to a gene. This CDR3 has 16 residues. Germline lookup yields CDR1 LNHDA and CDR2 SQIVND (reference sequence). This chain's CDR3 is CASSTLTGDGNQPQHF. CDR3 nucleotides: TGTGCCAGTAGTACCCTGACAGGGGATGGCAATCAGCCCCAGCATTTT.

The gene calls are TRBV29-1 and TRBJ2-2; 7 nucleotides match TRBD1. CDR3 length equals 17 residues. V was pared by 0 bases and J by 0 bases, with 7 bases of the junction left unmatched. Germline V gives CDR1 SQVTM, CDR2 ANQGSEA. The CDR3 sequence is CSVEDPGGTANTGELFF. Written as DNA, the CDR3 is TGCAGCGTTGAAGATCCAGGGGGAACGGCGAACACCGGGGAGCTGTTTTTT.

The chain has TRBV19 and TRBJ2-1; TRBD2 aligns across 7 bases. Germline V gene sequence: CDR1 LNHDA, CDR2 SQIVND (reference sequence). With 3 bases clipped from V and 8 bases from J, the junction kept 13 bases outside the gene matches. CDR3 length: 16 amino acids. The DNA of the CDR3 is TGTGCCAGTAGTATGGGCCTAGCGGAGCCAACGGATGAGCAGTTCTTC. This translates into CASSMGLAEPTDEQFF.

The CDR3: CASSTTGDGNTIYF. CDR3 bases: TGTGCCAGCAGCACGACAGGGGACGGAAACACCATATATTTT. V is TRBV6-2 or TRBV6-3 and J is TRBJ1-3, with TRBD1 identical over 8 bases. Trimming at V came to 6 bases and at J to 4 bases, leaving 5 bases not matched to a gene. This CDR3 has 14 amino acids. Per germline, CDR1 MNHEY and CDR2 SVGEGT.

The J gene is TRBJ1-1, the V gene TRBV29-1, with D unclear. V was cut by 7 bases and J by 3 bases, with 15 bases left in between. This CDR3 comprises 13 residues. The V gene's germline CDR1 is SQVTM and CDR2 ANQGSEA. Written as DNA, the CDR3 is TGCAGCGCCAAAGCTACCGGGGACACTGAAGCTTTCTTT. It yields the protein CSAKATGDTEAFF.

The chain has TRBV5-4 and TRBJ2-1; 9 bases are shared with TRBD2. V lost 1 base, J lost 10 bases, and 12 bases stayed unmatched. The CDR3 totals 16 residues. Germline assignment: CDR1 SGHNT and CDR2 YYREEE (reference sequence). The CDR3 DNA is TGTGCCAGCAGCTTGAGGGCGGGAGGGTCAAAGGGAGAGCAGTTCTTC. Translated, it gives CASSLRAGGSKGEQFF.

This rearrangement joins TRBV4-2 to TRBJ2-1, with TRBD2 matching over 8 bases. CDR3 length: 15 residues. With V trimmed by 1 base and J by 7 bases, 6 bases remained unmatched. Germline-derived CDR1 and CDR2 are LGHNA and YNFKEQ. The CDR3 loop reads CASSQASGSGNEQFF. The CDR3, as DNA: TGTGCCAGCAGCCAAGCTAGCGGGTCCGGAAATGAGCAGTTCTTC.

The CDR3 is CASSPDGSNQPQHF. CDR3 bases: TGTGCCAGCTCACCAGACGGTAGCAATCAGCCCCAGCATTTT. The chain uses TRBV18 and TRBJ1-5; D remains ambiguous. V lost 2 bases and J lost 0, with 5 bases in between. The CDR3 consists of 14 residues. The germline CDR1 and CDR2 sequences are KGHSH and LQKENI.

The table lists this clone with a few counts. The gene calls are TRBV21-1 and TRBJ2-7; TRBD1 reflects the table's D call only, with no check against the DNA. TRBV21-1 is described as a pseudogene. This CDR3 has 14 amino acids. Here the CDR3 reads CASSSGQGNREQYF. CDR3 in DNA: TGTGCCAGCAGCTCGGGACAGGGGAATCGGGAGCAGTACTTC.

The chain combines TRBV30 with TRBJ2-5; the match to TRBD1 covers 8 bases. The CDR3 sequence is 14 residues long. CDR1 and CDR2 (germline): GTSNPN, SVGIG (reference sequence). Trimming at V came to 4 bases and at J to 5 bases, leaving 9 bases not matched to a gene. CDR3 in amino acids: CAWKDRETPETQYF. DNA for the CDR3: TGTGCCTGGAAGGACAGGGAGACGCCGGAGACCCAGTACTTC.

This clone was seen only once. The rearrangement links TRBV6-2 or TRBV6-3 to TRBJ1-5; tentative D call: TRBD1 (6 bases). The V end lost 2 bases, the J end lost 3 bases, and 14 bases lay between the germline ends. Germline CDR1 and CDR2: MNHEY and SVGEGT. This CDR3 spans 16 amino acids. The CDR3 loop reads CASSYHPDSNNQPQHF. The CDR3 DNA reads as TGTGCCAGCAGTTACCACCCGGACAGTAACAATCAGCCCCAGCATTTT.

The chain links TRBV27 to TRBJ2-1; D is unclear. The CDR3 spans 14 residues. Trimming took 2 bases from V and 3 from J, leaving 8 bases between them. Germline values: CDR1 MNHEY, CDR2 SMNVEV (reference sequence). Here the CDR3 DNA reads TGTGCCAGCAGTTTACGGAGAATCTACAATGAGCAGTTCTTC. It encodes CASSLRRIYNEQFF.

V is TRBV18 and J is TRBJ1-2, with unresolved D. V was pared by 2 bases and J by 3 bases, with 7 bases between. Germline loops: CDR1 KGHSH, CDR2 LQKENI. CDR3 length: 13 residues. DNA for the CDR3: TGTGCCAGCTCACCAGGGCAGGACTATGGCTACACCTTC. Translation gives CASSPGQDYGYTF.

The chain is built from TRBV7-8 and TRBJ1-1; possibly TRBD1 for D (6 bases). Trimming took off 10 bases at V and 11 bases at J, with 20 bases between the two ends. This CDR3 has 12 amino acids. Germline lookup yields CDR1 SGHVS and CDR2 FQNEAQ. CDR3 nucleotide sequence: TGTGCCACACACCCCGATTCCGGACAGGCTTTCTTT. It is translated as CATHPDSGQAFF.

The chain couples TRBV3-1 (or the pseudogene TRBV3-2) to TRBJ1-1, with D tentatively TRBD1 (5 bases). The CDR3 contains 14 residues. V was shortened by 1 base and J by 10 bases, with 16 bases between the two germline ends. The germline V gene encodes CDR1 LGHDT and CDR2 YNNKEL (reference sequence). CDR3 bases: TGTGCCAGCAGCCAAGTGCAGCGTCCCGGGGGAGCTTTCTTT. It yields the protein CASSQVQRPGGAFF.

In nucleotides, the CDR3 is TGTGCCAGCAGCTTATTTGGAAGCGGGAGAGCATACAATGAGCAGTTCTTC. Amino acids: CASSLFGSGRAYNEQFF. J is TRBJ2-1 and V is TRBV7-9; the match to TRBD2 covers 8 bases. Germline values: CDR1 SEHNR, CDR2 FQNEAQ (reference sequence). The CDR3 is 17 amino acids. Trimming at V came to 2 bases and at J to 4 bases, leaving 10 bases not matched to a gene. The variable domain in full, completed from reference TRBV7-9 and TRBJ2-1, reads DTGVSQNPRHKITKRGQNVTFRCDPISEHNRLYWYRQTLGQGPEFLTYFQNEAQLEKSRLLSDRFSAERPKGSFSTLEIQRTEQGDSAMYLCASSLFGSGRAYNEQFFGPGTRLTVL.